This TCR beta chain was found in a study of T-cell memory formation after mild COVID-19 (dated by TCRdb to about 2021). The study in broad terms: TCR sequence clusters from the two donors were found to be largely donor specific. In a couple of donors, T-cell clones that expanded and contracted after mild COVID-19 were followed by sequencing TCRalpha and TCRbeta repertoires longitudinally. The cohort comprised two young, previously healthy adult volunteers, one female and one male.

The study at large found these results: Clones contracting from day 15 to 85 had balanced CD4/CD8 phenotypes, while a second wave expanding from day 15 to 37 was biased towards CD4+. The study covered only a couple of mild cases, and larger cohorts including severe cases with pre-infection samples were considered necessary. The second-wave clones that peaked on day 37 were not confirmed to be SARS-CoV-2 specific. Some responding clones were detected in pre-infection memory, suggesting pre-existing cross-reactive memory T cells joined the SARS-CoV-2 response. Contracting CD4+ clones turned up mainly in the CM and EM memory subsets, whereas EMRA was where CD8+ clones were enriched.

This clonotype was recorded a few times. What antigen it recognizes has not been identified. Per-base quality was not reported, and no clone a single base away is much larger than it. Sequencing instrument: Illumina NovaSeq 6000. Using 5'RACE with constant-segment primers, TCRalpha and TCRbeta cDNA libraries were constructed, with sample barcodes and unique molecular identifiers added in the process. Trizol reagent was used to extract RNA from every sample. Library amplification was performed in two PCR steps, and a second sample barcode and Illumina TruSeq adapters were introduced in the second step. Sequencing of the libraries was done on an Illumina NovaSeq, producing 2 x 150 bp paired-end reads. The study's own analysis went as follows. With migec v1.2.7, reads were demultiplexed and then collapsed into UMI-guided consensus sequences. Using mixcr v2.1.11, UMI consensuses were aligned to TRA and TRB V and J templates and then assembled into clonotypes. Expanded or contracted clonotypes were those called significant by both edgeR and NoisET, with noise models trained on biological replicates. For edgeR calls, a false discovery rate-adjusted p below 0.01 and a log2 fold-change threshold of 1 were applied. PCA with hierarchical clustering of max-normalized trajectories of the 1000 most abundant clonotypes was used as exploratory dynamics analysis. Separately sequenced CD4+ and CD8+ repertoires were used to assign a CD4 or CD8 phenotype to each responding clone. The public reads were quality trimmed at Q25 with fastp and then assembled into clones with MiXCR by TCRdb, keeping productive beta chains. Rows with a matching CDR3 protein are joined into one entry that keeps the most common DNA and genes. It is TCRdb's table, rather than the study itself, that gives the V and J calls and clone size. A total of 300,000 to 400,000 distinct CDR3 sequences appear in this sample, around 30% of them only once. Approximately 13% of the sample is in the top ten clones.

Ficoll-Paque density gradient centrifugation was used to isolate PBMCs. Counted from cysteine to phenylalanine, this CDR3 has 17 amino acids. CDR3 DNA only is kept here, 51 bases in frame from base 1. Sequences SQVTM (CDR1) and ANQGSEA (CDR2) are obtained from the germline V gene. V and J are trimmed by 4 bases and 0 bases, and the gene matches miss 13 bases of the junction. This clonotype originated in an adult woman who had mild COVID-19 (a few samples of this study predate the infection). The sample titles of this study are shuffled in the database, so cell type and time point are left out; the donor was told from shared clones. Here the chain combines TRBV29-1 and TRBJ2-3; the central 7 bases match TRBD1. The sequenced sample was PBMCs or a T cell subset sorted from them (not recorded which). The CDR3 protein: CSVVSALRQGSTDTQYF. The DNA is TGCAGCGTTGTGTCAGCTCTAAGACAGGGAAGCACAGATACGCAGTATTTT.